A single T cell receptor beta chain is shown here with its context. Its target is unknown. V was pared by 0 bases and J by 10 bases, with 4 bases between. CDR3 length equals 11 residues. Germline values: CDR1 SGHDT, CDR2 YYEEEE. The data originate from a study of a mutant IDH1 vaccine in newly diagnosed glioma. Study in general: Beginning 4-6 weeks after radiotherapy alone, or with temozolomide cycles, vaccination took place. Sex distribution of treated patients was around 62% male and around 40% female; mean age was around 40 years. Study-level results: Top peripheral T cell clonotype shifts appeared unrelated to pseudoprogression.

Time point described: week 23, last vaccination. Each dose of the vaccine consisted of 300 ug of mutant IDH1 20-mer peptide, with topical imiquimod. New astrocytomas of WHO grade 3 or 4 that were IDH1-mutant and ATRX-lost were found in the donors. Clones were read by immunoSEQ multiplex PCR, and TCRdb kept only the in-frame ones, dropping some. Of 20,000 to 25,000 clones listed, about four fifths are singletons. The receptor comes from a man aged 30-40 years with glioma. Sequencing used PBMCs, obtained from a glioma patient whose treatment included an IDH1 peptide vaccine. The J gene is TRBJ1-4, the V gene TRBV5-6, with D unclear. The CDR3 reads CASSLEGKLFF. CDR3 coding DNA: TGTGCCAGCAGCTTGGAGGGAAAACTGTTTTTT.